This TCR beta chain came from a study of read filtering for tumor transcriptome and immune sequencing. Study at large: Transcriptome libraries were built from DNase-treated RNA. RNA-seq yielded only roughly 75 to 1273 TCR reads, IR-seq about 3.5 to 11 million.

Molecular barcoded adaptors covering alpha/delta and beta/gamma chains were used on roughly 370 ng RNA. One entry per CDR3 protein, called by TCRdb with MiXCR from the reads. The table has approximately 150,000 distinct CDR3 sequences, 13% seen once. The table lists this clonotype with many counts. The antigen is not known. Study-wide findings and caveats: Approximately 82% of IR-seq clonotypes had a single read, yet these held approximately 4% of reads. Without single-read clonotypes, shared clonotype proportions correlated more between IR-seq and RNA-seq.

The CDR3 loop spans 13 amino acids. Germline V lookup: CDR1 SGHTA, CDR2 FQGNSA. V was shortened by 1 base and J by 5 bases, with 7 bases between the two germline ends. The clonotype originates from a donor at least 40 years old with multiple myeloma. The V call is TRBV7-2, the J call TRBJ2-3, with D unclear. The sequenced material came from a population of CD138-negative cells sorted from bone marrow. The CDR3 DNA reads TGTGCCAGCAGCTTAGTGGGCGAAGATACGCAGTATTTT. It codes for CASSLVGEDTQYF.